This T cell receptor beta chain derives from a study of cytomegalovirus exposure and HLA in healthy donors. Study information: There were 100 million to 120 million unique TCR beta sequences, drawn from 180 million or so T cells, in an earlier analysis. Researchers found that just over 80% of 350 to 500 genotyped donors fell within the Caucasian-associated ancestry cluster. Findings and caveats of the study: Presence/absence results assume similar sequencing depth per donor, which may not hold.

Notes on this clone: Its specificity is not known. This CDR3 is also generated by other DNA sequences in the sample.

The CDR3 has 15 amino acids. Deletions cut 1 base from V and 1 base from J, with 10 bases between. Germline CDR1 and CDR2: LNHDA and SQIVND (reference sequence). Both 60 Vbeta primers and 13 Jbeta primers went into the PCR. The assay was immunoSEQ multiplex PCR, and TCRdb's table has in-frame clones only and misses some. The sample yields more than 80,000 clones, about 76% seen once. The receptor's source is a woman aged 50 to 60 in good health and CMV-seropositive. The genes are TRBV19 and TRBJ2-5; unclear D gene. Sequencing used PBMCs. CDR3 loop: CASSIVPGLQETQYF. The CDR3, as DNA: TGTGCCAGTAGTATAGTCCCGGGTCTCCAAGAGACCCAGTACTTC.